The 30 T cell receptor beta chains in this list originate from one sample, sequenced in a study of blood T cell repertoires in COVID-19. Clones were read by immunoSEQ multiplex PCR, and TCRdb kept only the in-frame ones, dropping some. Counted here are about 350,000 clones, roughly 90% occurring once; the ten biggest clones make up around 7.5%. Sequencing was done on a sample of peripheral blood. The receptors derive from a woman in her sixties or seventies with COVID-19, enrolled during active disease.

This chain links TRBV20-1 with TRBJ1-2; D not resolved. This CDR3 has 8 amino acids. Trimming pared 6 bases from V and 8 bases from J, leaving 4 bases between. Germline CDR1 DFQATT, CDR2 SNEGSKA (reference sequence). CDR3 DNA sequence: TGCAGTGCCGAGGGCTACACCTTC. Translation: CSAEGYTF.

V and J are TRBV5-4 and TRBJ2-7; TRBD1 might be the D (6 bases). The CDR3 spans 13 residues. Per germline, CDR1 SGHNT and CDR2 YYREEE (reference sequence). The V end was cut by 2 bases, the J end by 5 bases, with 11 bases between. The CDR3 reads CASSFTGTHEQYF. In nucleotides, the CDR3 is TGTGCCAGCAGCTTTACAGGGACCCACGAGCAGTACTTC. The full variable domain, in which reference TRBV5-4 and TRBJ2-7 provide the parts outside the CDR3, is ETGVTQSPTHLIKTRGQQVTLRCSSQSGHNTVSWYQQALGQGPQFIFQYYREEENGRGNFPPRFSGLQFPNYSSELNVNALELDDSALYLCASSFTGTHEQYFGPGTRLTVT.

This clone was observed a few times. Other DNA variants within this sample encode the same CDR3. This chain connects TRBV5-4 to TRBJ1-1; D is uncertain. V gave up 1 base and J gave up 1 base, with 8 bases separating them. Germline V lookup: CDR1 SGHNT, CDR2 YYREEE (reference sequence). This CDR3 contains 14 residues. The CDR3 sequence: CASSLRRENTEAFF. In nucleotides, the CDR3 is TGTGCCAGCAGCTTGAGGCGGGAGAACACTGAAGCTTTCTTT.

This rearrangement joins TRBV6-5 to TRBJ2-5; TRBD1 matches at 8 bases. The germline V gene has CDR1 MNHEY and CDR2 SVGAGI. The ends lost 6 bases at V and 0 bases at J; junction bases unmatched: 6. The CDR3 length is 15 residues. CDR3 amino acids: CASSPRDRYQETQYF. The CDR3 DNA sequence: TGTGCCAGCAGCCCCCGGGACAGGTACCAAGAGACCCAGTACTTC.

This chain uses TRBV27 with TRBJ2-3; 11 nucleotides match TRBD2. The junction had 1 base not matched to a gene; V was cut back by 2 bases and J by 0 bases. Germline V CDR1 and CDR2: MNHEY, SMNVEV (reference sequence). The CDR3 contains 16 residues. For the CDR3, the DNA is TGTGCCAGCAGTTTACGACTAGCGGGGAGCACAGATACGCAGTATTTT. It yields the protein CASSLRLAGSTDTQYF.

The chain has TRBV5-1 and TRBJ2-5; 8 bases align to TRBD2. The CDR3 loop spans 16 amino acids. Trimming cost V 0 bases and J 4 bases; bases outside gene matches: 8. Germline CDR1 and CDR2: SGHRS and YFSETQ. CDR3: CASSLEGGGLGETQYF. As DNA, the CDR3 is TGCGCCAGCAGCTTGGAGGGCGGGGGGCTTGGAGAGACCCAGTACTTC.

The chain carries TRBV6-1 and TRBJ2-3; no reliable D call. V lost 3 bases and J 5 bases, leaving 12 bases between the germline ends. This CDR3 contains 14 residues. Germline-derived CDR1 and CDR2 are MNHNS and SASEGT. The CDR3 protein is CASSESLPGDTQYF. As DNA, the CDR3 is TGTGCCAGCAGTGAGTCCCTACCGGGAGATACGCAGTATTTT.

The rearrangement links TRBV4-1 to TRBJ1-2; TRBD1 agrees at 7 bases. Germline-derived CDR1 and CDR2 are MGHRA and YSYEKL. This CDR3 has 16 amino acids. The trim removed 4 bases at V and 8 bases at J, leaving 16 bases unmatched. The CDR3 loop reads CASSRSAGTVLGGYTF. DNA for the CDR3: TGCGCCAGCAGCCGGAGCGCCGGGACAGTATTAGGAGGCTACACCTTC.

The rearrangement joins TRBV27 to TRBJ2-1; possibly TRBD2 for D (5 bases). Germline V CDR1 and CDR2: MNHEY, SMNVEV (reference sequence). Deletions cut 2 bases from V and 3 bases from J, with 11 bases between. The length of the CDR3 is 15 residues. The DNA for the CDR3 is TGTGCCAGCAGTTTACCCCAAGGAGGCTACAATGAGCAGTTCTTC. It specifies CASSLPQGGYNEQFF.

In nucleotides, the CDR3 is TGCGCCACCACCCCCGACAGGGGGACTGAAGCTTTCTTT. Residues: CATTPDRGTEAFF. The chain recombines TRBV5-1 with TRBJ1-1; 9 bases are a match to TRBD1. Germline CDR1 reads SGHRS; CDR2 reads YFSETQ. This CDR3 comprises 13 residues. The trim removed 9 bases at V and 5 bases at J, leaving 8 bases unmatched.

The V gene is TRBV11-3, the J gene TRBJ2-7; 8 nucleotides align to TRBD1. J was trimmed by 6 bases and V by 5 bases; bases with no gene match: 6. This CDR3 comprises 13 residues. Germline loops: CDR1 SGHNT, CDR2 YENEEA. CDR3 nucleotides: TGTGCCAGCAGCCCCAGGACAGGGTCCGAGCAGTACTTC. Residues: CASSPRTGSEQYF.

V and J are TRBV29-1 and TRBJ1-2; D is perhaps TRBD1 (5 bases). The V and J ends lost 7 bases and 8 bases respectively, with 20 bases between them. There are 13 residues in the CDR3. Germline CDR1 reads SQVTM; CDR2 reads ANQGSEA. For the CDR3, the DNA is TGCAGCGCGGGGACTCAATCCGGGAACGGCTACACCTTC. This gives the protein CSAGTQSGNGYTF.

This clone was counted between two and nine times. Here the CDR3 reads CASSAFSRGANSPLHF. CDR3 DNA sequence: TGTGCCAGCAGTGCCTTCTCCAGGGGCGCAAATTCACCCCTCCACTTT. V gene TRBV6-1 combines with J gene TRBJ1-6, with D perhaps matching TRBD1 (6 bases). The CDR3 contains 16 residues. V dropped 4 bases and J dropped 7 bases, with 17 bases sitting between them. Germline CDR1 MNHNS, CDR2 SASEGT.

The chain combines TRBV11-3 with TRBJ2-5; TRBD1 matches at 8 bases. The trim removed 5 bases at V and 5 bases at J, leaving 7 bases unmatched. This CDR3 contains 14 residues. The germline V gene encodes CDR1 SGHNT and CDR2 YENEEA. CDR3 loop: CASSADNRGETQYF. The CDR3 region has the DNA TGTGCCAGCAGCGCCGATAACAGGGGGGAGACCCAGTACTTC.

The DNA of the CDR3 is TGTGCCAGCAGCGCGACTAGCAGGAACACCGGGGAGCTGTTTTTT. Translated: CASSATSRNTGELFF. This chain uses TRBV9 with TRBJ2-2; 7 bases are shared with TRBD2. This CDR3 has 15 amino acids. CDR1 is SGDLS and CDR2 is YYNGEE in the germline V gene. Trimming took 3 bases from V and 1 from J; bases not matched to a gene: 3.

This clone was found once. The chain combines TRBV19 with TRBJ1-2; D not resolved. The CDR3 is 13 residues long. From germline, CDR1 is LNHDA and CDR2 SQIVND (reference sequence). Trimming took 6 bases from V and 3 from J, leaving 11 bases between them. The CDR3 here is CASRGLRDYGYTF. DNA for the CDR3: TGTGCCAGTAGAGGCCTGCGGGACTATGGCTACACCTTC.

CDR3 region: CASSPLASTAYNEQFF. The CDR3 coding sequence is TGTGCCAGCAGCCCATTAGCGTCTACAGCCTACAATGAGCAGTTCTTC. This chain joins TRBV11-2 and TRBJ2-1, with D possibly being TRBD2 (5 bases). V dropped 5 bases and J dropped 2 bases, with 16 bases sitting between them. CDR1 is SGHAT, CDR2 FQNNGV, per germline. This CDR3 is built from 16 residues.

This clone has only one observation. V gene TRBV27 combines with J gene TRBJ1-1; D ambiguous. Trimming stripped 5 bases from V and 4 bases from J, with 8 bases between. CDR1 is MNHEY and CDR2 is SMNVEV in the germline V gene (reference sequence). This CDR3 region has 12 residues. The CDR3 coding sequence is TGTGCCAGCAGTGGTGAGGGCACTGAAGCTTTCTTT. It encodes CASSGEGTEAFF.

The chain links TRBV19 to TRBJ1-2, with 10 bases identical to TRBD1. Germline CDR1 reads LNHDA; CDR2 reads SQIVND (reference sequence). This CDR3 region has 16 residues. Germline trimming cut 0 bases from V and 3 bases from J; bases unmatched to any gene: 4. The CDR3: CASSIETGGFYYGYTF. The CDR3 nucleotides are TGTGCCAGTAGTATAGAGACAGGGGGCTTTTACTATGGCTACACCTTC.

As DNA, the CDR3 is TGTGCCTGGTACCGGGACAAAGAAACTAACACTGAAGCTTTCTTT. As protein: CAWYRDKETNTEAFF. The chain joins TRBV30 to TRBJ1-1; D perhaps matches TRBD1 (6 bases). V was clipped by 5 bases and J by 2 bases, with 18 bases between them. The CDR3 totals 15 residues. Germline V gene lookup returns CDR1 GTSNPN and CDR2 SVGIG (reference sequence).

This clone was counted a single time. The DNA for the CDR3 is TGTGCCAGCAGCCCGGCAGGGGCTGGAAACACCATATATTTT. Its protein product is CASSPAGAGNTIYF. The chain combines TRBV5-4 with TRBJ1-3, with D perhaps matching TRBD1 (6 bases). CDR1 is SGHNT and CDR2 is YYREEE in the germline V gene (reference sequence). V was trimmed by 4 bases and J by 2 bases, leaving 10 bases between them. The CDR3 totals 14 residues.

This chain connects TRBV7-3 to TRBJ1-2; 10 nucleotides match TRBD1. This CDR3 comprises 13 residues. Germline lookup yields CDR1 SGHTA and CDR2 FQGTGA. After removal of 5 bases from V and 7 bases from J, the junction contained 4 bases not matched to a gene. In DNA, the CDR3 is TGTGCCAGCAGCCTAGGGACAGGGGTTGGCTACACCTTC. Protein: CASSLGTGVGYTF.

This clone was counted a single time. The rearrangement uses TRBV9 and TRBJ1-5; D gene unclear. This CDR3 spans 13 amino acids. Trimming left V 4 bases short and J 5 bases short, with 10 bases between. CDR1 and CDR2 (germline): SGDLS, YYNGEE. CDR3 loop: CASSSRRDQPQHF. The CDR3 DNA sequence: TGTGCCAGCAGCTCCCGGAGGGATCAGCCCCAGCATTTT.

CDR3: CAWIQGGAGELFF. The CDR3 bases are TGTGCCTGGATACAGGGGGGAGCCGGGGAGCTGTTTTTT. The chain joins TRBV30 to TRBJ2-2, with 8 bases lining up with TRBD1. In germline, CDR1 is GTSNPN, CDR2 SVGIG (reference sequence). This CDR3 contains 13 residues. The V and J ends lost 4 bases and 6 bases, in that order; junction bases with no gene match: 4. Filled out from reference TRBV30 and TRBJ2-2, the complete variable domain reads SQTIHQWPATLVQPVGSPLSLECTVEGTSNPNLYWYRQAAGRGLQLLFYSVGIGQISSEVPQNLSASRPQDRQFILSSKKLLLSDSGFYLCAWIQGGAGELFFGEGSRLTVL.

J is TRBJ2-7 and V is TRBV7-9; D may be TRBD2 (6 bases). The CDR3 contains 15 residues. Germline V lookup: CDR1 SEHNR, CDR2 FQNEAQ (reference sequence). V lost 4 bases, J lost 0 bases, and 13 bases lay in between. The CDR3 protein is CASSSLGGPSYEQYF. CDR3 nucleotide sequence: TGTGCCAGCAGCTCCTTGGGGGGTCCCTCCTACGAGCAGTACTTC.

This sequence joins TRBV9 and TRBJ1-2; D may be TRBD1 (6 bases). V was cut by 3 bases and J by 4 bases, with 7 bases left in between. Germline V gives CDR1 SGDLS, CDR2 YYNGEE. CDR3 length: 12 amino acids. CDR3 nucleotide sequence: TGTGCCAGCAGCGAGGACAGCTATGGCTACACCTTC. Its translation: CASSEDSYGYTF.

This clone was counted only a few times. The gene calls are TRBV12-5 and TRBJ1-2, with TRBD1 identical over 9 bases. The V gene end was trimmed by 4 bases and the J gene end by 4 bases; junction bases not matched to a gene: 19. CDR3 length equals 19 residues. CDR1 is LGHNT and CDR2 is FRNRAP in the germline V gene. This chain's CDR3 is CASGWGSPRTGGLGYGYTF. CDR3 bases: TGTGCTAGTGGTTGGGGCAGCCCCCGCACAGGGGGCTTGGGCTATGGCTACACCTTC.

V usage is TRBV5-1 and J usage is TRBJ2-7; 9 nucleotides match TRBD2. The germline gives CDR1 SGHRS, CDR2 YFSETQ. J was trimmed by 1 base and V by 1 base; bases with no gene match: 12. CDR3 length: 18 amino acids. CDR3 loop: CASSLTARLAGTSYEQYF. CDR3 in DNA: TGCGCCAGCAGCTTGACCGCGAGGCTAGCGGGGACTTCCTACGAGCAGTACTTC.

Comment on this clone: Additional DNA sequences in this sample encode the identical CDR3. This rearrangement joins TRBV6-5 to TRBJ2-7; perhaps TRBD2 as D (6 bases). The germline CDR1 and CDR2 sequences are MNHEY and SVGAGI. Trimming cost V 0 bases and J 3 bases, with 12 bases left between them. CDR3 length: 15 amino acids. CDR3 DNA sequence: TGTGCCAGCAGTTACTCCTCCGGGGGAGGCTACGAGCAGTACTTC. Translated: CASSYSSGGGYEQYF.

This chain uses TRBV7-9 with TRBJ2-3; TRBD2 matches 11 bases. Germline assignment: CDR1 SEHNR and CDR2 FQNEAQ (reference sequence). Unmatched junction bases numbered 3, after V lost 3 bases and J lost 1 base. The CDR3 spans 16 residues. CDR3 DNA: TGTGCCAGCAGCTTTACTAGCGGGGGTCGCACAGATACGCAGTATTTT. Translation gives CASSFTSGGRTDTQYF.